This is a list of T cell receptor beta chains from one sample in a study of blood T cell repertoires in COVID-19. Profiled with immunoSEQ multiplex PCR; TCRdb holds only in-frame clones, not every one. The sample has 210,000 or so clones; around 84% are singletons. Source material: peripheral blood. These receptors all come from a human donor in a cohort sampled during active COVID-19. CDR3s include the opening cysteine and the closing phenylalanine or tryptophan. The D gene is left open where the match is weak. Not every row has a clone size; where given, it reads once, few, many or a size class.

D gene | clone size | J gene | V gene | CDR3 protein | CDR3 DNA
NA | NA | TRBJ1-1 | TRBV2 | CASVPERQRNTEAFF | TGTGCCAGCGTTCCAGAAAGACAGAGGAACACTGAAGCTTTCTTT
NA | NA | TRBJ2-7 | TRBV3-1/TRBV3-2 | CASSHDLGEQYF | TGTGCCAGCAGCCATGACCTCGGGGAGCAGTACTTC
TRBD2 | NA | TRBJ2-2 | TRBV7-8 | CASSLLTSGSGELFF | TGTGCCAGCAGCCTCCTGACTAGCGGGAGCGGGGAGCTGTTTTTT
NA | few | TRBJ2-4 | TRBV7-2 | CASSLAGSAAKNIQYF | TGTGCCAGCAGCTTAGCGGGGAGTGCAGCCAAAAACATTCAGTACTTC
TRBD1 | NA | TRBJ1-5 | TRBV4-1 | CASSQGQKDQPQHF | TGCGCCAGCAGCCAGGGACAGAAAGATCAGCCCCAGCATTTT
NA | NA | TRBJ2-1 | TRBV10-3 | CAISAGLDDNEQFF | TGTGCCATCAGTGCCGGCCTAGACGACAATGAGCAGTTCTTC
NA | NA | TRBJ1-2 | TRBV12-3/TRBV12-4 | CASSLRSGYGYTF | TGTGCCAGCAGTTTAAGGTCGGGGTATGGCTACACCTTC
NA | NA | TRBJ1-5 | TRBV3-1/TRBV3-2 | CASSPRLGSNQPQHF | TGTGCCAGCAGCCCCAGACTTGGAAGCAATCAGCCCCAGCATTTT
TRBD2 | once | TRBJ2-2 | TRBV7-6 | CATSGREGGGELFF | TGTGCCACCTCGGGGCGGGAGGGCGGCGGGGAGCTGTTTTTT
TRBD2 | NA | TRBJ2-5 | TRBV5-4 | CASSLSGSETQYF | TGTGCCAGCAGCTTGAGCGGGAGTGAGACCCAGTACTTC
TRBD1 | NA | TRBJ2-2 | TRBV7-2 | CASSLSPIGQGLTGELFF | TGTGCCAGCAGCTTATCCCCGATCGGACAGGGGTTAACCGGGGAGCTGTTTTTT
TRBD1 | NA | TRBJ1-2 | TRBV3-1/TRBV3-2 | CASSHRTGGYTF | TGTGCCAGCAGCCACCGGACAGGTGGCTACACCTTC
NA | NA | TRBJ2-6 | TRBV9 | CASSLSEANVLTF | TGTGCCAGCAGCCTCAGTGAGGCCAACGTCCTGACTTTC
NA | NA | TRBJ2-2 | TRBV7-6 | CASSPRVELGAGTGELFF | TGTGCCAGCAGCCCACGAGTTGAACTTGGGGCCGGCACCGGGGAGCTGTTTTTT
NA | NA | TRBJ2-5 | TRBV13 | CASTGRGRETQYF | TGTGCCAGCACCGGGAGGGGGCGGGAGACCCAGTACTTC
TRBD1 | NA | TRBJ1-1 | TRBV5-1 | CASTQMGQSNTEAFF | TGCGCCAGCACCCAGATGGGACAGTCGAACACTGAAGCTTTCTTT
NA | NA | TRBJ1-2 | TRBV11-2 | CASSPGGEGGYTF | TGTGCCAGCAGCCCAGGAGGGGAAGGTGGCTACACCTTC
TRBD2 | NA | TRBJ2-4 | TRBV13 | CASSSGAGRSAKNIQYF | TGTGCCAGCAGCTCCGGAGCGGGGAGGTCAGCCAAAAACATTCAGTACTTC
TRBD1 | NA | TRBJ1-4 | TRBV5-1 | CASSSDRGNEKLFF | TGCGCCAGCAGCAGCGACAGGGGTAATGAAAAACTGTTTTTT
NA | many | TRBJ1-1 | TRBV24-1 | CATSDPRNTEAFF | TGTGCCACCAGTGATCCTAGGAACACTGAAGCTTTCTTT
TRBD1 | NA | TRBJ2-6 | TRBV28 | CASSLDRVGANVLTF | TGTGCCAGCAGTTTAGACAGGGTCGGGGCCAACGTCCTGACTTTC
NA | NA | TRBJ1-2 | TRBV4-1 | CASSPTSEGRGGYTF | TGCGCCAGCAGCCCTACCTCGGAGGGTAGGGGTGGCTACACCTTC
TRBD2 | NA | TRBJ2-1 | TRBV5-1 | CASSTSGGFDEQFF | TGCGCCAGCAGCACGAGCGGGGGCTTTGATGAGCAGTTCTTC
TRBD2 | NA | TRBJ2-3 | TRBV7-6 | CASSGTILDTQYF | TGTGCCAGCAGCGGGACTATTCTAGATACGCAGTATTTT
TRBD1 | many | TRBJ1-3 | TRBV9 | CASRDRGLGNTIYF | TGTGCCAGCAGAGACAGGGGGCTCGGAAACACCATATATTTT
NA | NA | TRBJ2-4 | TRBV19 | CASSQGNIQYF | TGTGCCAGTAGTCAGGGTAACATTCAGTACTTC
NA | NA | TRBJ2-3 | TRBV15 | CATSRGAHTQYF | TGTGCCACCAGCAGGGGGGCCCATACGCAGTATTTT
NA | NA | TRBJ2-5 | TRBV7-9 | CASSLDVAENQETQYF | TGTGCCAGCAGCTTAGATGTAGCGGAAAACCAAGAGACCCAGTACTTC
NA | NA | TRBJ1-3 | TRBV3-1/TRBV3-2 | CASSLLGTMGNTIYF | TGTGCCAGCAGCCTCCTCGGGACTATGGGAAACACCATATATTTT
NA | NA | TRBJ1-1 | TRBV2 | CASNAGEMNTEAFF | TGTGCCAGCAATGCAGGGGAGATGAACACTGAAGCTTTCTTT
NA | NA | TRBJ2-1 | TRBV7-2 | CASSPTTGPNEQFF | TGTGCCAGCAGCCCCACCACCGGTCCTAATGAGCAGTTCTTC
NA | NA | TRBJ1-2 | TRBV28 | CASTLTGVPNYGYTF | TGTGCCAGCACCCTTACGGGGGTACCTAACTATGGCTACACCTTC
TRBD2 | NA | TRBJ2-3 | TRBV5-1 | CASSLGAVGTSGSSQYF | TGCGCCAGCAGCTTGGGGGCGGTTGGGACTAGCGGGAGTTCGCAGTATTTT
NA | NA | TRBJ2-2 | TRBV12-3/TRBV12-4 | CASRYAAGELFF | TGTGCCAGCAGGTACGCGGCCGGGGAGCTGTTTTTT
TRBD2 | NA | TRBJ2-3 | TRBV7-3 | CASSLASTSGGTQYF | TGTGCCAGCAGCTTAGCATCGACTAGCGGGGGTACGCAGTATTTT
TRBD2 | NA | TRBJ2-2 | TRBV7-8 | CASSFLAGNTGELFF | TGTGCCAGCAGCTTTCTAGCGGGCAACACCGGGGAGCTGTTTTTT
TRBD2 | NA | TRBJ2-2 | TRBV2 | CASSVTGLATNGELFF | TGTGCCAGCAGTGTAACGGGACTAGCGACGAACGGGGAGCTGTTTTTT
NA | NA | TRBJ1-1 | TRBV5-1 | CASSWTPTGANTEAFF | TGCGCCAGCAGCTGGACCCCTACAGGTGCGAACACTGAAGCTTTCTTT
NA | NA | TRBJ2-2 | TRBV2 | CASRERQAGDGELFF | TGTGCCAGCAGGGAAAGACAGGCCGGGGACGGGGAGCTGTTTTTT
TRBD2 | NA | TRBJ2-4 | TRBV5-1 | CASSHDPGGGKNIQYF | TGCGCCAGCAGTCATGACCCTGGGGGGGGCAAAAACATTCAGTACTTC
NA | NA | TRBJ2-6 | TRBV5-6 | CASKENSGANVLTF | TGTGCCAGCAAGGAGAACTCTGGGGCCAACGTCCTGACTTTC
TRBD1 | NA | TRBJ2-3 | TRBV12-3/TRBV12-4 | CASSFQQGNTQYF | TGTGCCAGCAGTTTCCAACAGGGGAATACGCAGTATTTT
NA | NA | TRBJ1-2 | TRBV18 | CASSPTRDLANYGYTF | TGTGCCAGCTCACCAACCAGGGACTTAGCTAACTATGGCTACACCTTC
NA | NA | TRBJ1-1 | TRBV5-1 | CASSPAGTPTEAFF | TGCGCCAGCAGCCCGGCCGGGACTCCCACTGAAGCTTTCTTT